The entry below describes one TCR beta chain. What it recognizes is unknown. The data belong to a study of graft-versus-host responses after intestinal transplantation. Study outcomes and limitations: Early post-transplant falls in HvG clones accompanied the peak levels of circulating GvH clones.

Germline CDR1 reads KGHSH; CDR2 reads LQKENI. V shed 1 base, J shed 0 bases, and the junction held 9 bases outside the gene matches. This CDR3 has 20 residues. Clones were sequenced by immunoSEQ multiplex PCR, and TCRdb holds only the in-frame ones, with some missing. This table holds approximately 90,000 clones, roughly 80% found once. The TCR was taken from a human donor who received an intestinal transplant. The V gene is TRBV18, the J gene TRBJ2-1; 13 nucleotides align to TRBD2. The specimen was unstimulated CD4+ T cells sorted from spleen or lymph node cells, collected before intestinal transplant. The CDR3 DNA follows: TGTGCCAGCTCACCACAGAGACCGGGACTAGCGGGGAGCTCCTACAATGAGCAGTTCTTC. It codes for CASSPQRPGLAGSSYNEQFF.